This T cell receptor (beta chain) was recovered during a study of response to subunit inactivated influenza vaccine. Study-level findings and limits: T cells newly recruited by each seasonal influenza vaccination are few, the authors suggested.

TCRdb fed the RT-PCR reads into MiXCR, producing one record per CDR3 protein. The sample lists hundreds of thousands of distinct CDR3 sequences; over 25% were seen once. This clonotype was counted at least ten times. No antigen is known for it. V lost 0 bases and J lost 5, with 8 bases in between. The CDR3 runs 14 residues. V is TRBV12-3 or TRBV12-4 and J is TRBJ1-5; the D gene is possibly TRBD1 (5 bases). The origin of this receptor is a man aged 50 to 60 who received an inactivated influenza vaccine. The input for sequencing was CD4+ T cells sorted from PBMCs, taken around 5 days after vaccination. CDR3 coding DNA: TGTGCCAGCAGTTTAGCTGCAGGGCATCAGCCCCAGCATTTT. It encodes CASSLAAGHQPQHF.